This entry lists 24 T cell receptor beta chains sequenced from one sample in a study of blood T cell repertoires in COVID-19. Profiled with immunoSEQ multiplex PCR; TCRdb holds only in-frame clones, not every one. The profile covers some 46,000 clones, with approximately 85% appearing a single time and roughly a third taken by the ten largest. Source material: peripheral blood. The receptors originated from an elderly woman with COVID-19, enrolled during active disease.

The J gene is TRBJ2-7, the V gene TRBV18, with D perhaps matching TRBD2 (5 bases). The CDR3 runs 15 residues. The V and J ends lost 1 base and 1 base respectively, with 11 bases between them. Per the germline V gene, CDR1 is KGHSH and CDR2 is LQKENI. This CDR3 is CASSPLATPSYEQYF. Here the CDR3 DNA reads TGTGCCAGCTCACCACTAGCGACCCCTTCCTACGAGCAGTACTTC.

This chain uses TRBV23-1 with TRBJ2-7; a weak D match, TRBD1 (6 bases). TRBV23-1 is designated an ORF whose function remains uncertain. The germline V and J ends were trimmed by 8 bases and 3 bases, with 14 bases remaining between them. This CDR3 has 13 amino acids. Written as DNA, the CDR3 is TGCGCCAGCTCGGGGACACCCCACTACGAGCAGTACTTC. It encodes CASSGTPHYEQYF.

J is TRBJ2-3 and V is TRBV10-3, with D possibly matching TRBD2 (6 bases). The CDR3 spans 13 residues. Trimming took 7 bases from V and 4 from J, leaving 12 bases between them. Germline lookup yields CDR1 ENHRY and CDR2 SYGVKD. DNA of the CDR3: TGTGCCATCAAAGGCGGGATATCAGATACGCAGTATTTT. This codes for CAIKGGISDTQYF.

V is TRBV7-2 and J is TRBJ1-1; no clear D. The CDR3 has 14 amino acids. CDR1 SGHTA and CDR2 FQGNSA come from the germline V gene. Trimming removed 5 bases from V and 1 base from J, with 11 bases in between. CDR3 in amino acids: CASSRLLGNTEAFF. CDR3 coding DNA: TGTGCCAGCAGCCGCCTTCTAGGGAACACTGAAGCTTTCTTT.

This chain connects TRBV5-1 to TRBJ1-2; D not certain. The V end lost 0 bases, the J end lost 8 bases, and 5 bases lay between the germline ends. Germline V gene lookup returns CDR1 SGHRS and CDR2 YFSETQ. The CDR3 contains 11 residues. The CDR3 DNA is TGCGCCAGCAGCTTGGCCGGGGGCTACACCTTC. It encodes CASSLAGGYTF.

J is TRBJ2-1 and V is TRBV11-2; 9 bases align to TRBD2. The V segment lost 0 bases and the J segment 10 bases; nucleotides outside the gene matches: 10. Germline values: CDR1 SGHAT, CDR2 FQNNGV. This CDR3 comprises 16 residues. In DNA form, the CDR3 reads TGTGCCAGCAGCTTAGAGTTCGCGGGAGGGCGGATCGAGCAGTTCTTC. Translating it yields CASSLEFAGGRIEQFF.

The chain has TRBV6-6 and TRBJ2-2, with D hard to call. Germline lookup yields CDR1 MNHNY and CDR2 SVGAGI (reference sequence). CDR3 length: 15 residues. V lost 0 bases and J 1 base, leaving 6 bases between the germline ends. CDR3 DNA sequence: TGTGCCAGCAGTTACTCGCCAGGGAACACCGGGGAGCTGTTTTTT. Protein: CASSYSPGNTGELFF.

DNA for the CDR3: TGTGCCAGCAGGAAAGCGGGAGGTTACAATGAGCAGTTCTTC. Its translation is CASRKAGGYNEQFF. J is TRBJ2-1 and V is TRBV7-2, with 9 bases fitting TRBD2. CDR3 length equals 14 residues. Germline lookup yields CDR1 SGHTA and CDR2 FQGNSA. The J segment lost 4 bases and the V segment lost 6 bases, leaving 4 bases of the junction unmatched.

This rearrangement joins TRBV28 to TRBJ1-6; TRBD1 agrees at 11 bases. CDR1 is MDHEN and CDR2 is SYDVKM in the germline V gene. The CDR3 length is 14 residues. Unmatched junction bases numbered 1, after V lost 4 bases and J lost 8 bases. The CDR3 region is CASSSGQGDSPLHF. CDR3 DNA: TGTGCCAGCAGTTCGGGACAGGGGGATTCACCCCTCCACTTT.

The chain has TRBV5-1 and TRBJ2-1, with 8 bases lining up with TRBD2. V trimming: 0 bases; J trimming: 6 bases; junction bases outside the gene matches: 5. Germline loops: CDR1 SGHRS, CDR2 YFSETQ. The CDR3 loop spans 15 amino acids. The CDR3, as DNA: TGCGCCAGCAGCTTGGCAGCGGGAGTCGGCAATGAGCAGTTCTTC. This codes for CASSLAAGVGNEQFF.

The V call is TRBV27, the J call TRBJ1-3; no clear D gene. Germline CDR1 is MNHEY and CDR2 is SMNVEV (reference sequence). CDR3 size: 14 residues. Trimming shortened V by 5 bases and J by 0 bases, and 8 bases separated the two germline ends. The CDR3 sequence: CASSLRGSGNTIYF. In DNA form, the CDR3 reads TGTGCCAGCAGTCTGCGGGGCTCTGGAAACACCATATATTTT.

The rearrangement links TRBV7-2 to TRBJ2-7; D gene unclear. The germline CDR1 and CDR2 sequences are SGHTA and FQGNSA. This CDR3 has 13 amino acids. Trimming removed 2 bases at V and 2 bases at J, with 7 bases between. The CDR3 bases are TGTGCCAGCAGCTTACGTAGTGCCTACGAGCAGTACTTC. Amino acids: CASSLRSAYEQYF. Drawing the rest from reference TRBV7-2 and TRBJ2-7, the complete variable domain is GAGVSQSPSNKVTEKGKDVELRCDPISGHTALYWYRQSLGQGLEFLIYFQGNSAPDKSGLPSDRFSAERTGGSVSTLTIQRTQQEDSAVYLCASSLRSAYEQYFGPGTRLTVT.

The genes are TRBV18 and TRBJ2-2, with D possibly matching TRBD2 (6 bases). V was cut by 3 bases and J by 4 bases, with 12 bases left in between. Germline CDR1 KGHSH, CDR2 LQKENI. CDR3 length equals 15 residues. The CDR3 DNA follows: TGTGCCAGCTCACCCGGCACCGGGAGCACCGGGGAGCTGTTTTTT. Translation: CASSPGTGSTGELFF.

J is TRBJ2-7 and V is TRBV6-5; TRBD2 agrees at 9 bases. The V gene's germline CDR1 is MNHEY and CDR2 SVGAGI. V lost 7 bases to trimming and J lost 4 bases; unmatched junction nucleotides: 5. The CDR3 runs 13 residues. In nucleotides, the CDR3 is TGTGCCAGCACAGCGGGAGGTTTGTACGAGCAGTACTTC. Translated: CASTAGGLYEQYF.

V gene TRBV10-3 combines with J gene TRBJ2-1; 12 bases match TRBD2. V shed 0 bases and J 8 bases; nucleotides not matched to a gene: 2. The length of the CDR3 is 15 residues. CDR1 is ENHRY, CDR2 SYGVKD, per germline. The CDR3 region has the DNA TGTGCCATCAGTGAGTCGACTAGCGGGAGCTATGAGCAGTTCTTC. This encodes CAISESTSGSYEQFF.

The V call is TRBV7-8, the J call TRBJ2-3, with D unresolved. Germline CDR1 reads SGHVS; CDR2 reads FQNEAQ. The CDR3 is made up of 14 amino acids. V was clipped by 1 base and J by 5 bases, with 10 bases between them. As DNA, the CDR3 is TGTGCCAGCAGCTTAGTTCTCCTTCGAGATACGCAGTATTTT. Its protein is CASSLVLLRDTQYF.

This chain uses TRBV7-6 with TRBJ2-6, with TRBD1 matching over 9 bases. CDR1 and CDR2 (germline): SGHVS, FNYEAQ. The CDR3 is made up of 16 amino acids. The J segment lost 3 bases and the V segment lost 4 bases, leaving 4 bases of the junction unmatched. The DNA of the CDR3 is TGTGCCAGCAGCTCTCGACAGGGGGGTGGGGCCAACGTCCTGACTTTC. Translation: CASSSRQGGGANVLTF. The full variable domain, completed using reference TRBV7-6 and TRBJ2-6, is GAGVSQSPRYKVTKRGQDVALRCDPISGHVSLYWYRQALGQGPEFLTYFNYEAQQDKSGLPNDRFSAERPEGSISTLTIQRTEQRDSAMYRCASSSRQGGGANVLTFGAGSRLTVL.

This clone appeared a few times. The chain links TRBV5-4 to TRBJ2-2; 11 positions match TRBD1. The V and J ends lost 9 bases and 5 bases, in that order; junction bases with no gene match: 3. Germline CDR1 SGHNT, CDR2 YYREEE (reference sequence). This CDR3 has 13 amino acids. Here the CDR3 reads CAIGTGGTGELFF. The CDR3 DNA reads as TGTGCCATCGGGACAGGGGGGACCGGGGAGCTGTTTTTT.

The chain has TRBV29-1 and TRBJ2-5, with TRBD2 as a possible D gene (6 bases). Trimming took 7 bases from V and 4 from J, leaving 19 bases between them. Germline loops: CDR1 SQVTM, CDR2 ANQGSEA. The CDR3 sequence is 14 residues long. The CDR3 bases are TGCAGCGGCCTCTCCCCGACTAGGAGAGAGACCCAGTACTTC. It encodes CSGLSPTRRETQYF.

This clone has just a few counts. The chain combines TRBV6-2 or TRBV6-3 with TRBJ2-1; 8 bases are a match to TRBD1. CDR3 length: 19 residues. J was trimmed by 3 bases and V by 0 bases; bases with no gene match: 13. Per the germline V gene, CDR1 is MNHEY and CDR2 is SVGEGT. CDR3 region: CASSYSRKRDRSNYNEQFF. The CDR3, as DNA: TGTGCCAGCAGTTACTCCCGGAAAAGGGACAGGTCCAACTACAATGAGCAGTTCTTC.

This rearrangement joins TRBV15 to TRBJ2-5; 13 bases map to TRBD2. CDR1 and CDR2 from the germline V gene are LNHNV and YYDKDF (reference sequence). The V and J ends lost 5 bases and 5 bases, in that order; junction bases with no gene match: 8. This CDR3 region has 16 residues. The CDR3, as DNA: TGTGCCACCAGCTTCCGGACTAGCGGGAGAACTGAGACCCAGTACTTC. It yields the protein CATSFRTSGRTETQYF.

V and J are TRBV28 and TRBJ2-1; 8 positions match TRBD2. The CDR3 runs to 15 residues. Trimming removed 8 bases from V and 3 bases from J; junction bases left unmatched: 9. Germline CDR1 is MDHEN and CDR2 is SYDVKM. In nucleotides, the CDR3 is TGTGCCAGCTCCCCCACTAGCGGATTCTACAATGAGCAGTTCTTC. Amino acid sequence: CASSPTSGFYNEQFF.

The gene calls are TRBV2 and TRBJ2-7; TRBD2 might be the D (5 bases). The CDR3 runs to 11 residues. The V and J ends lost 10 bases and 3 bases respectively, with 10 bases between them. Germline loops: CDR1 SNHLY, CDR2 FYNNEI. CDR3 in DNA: TGTGCCACAGCACTAGGCTACGAGCAGTACTTC. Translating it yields CATALGYEQYF.

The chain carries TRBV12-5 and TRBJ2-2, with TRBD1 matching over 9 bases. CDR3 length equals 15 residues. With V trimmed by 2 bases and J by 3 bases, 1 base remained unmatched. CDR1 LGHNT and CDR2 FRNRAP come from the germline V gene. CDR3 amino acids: CASGLTGGYTGELFF. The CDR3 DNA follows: TGTGCTAGTGGTTTGACAGGGGGCTACACCGGGGAGCTGTTTTTT.